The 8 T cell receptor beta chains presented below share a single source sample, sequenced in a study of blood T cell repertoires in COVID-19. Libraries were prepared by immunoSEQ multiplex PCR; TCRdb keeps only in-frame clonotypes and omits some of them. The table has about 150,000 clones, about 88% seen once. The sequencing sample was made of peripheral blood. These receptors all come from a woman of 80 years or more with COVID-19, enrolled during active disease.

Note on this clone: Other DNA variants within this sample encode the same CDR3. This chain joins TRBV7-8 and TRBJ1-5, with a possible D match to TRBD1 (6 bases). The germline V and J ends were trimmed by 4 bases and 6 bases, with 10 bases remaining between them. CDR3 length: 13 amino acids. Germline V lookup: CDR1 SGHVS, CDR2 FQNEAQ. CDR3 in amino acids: CASSSQGFQPQHF. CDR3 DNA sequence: TGTGCCAGCAGCTCACAGGGTTTTCAGCCCCAGCATTTT.

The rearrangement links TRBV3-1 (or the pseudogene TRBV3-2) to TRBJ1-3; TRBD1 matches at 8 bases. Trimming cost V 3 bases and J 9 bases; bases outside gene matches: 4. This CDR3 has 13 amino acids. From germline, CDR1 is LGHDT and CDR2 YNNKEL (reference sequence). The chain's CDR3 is CASSHQGAGTIYF. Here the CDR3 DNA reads TGTGCCAGCAGCCACCAGGGGGCTGGCACCATATATTTT.

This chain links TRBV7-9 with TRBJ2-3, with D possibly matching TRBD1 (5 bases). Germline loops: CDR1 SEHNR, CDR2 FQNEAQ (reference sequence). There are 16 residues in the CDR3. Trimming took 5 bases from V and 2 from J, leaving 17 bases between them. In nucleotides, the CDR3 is TGTGCCAGCAGCCCTCGGCGCGACAGCCCCACAGATACGCAGTATTTT. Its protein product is CASSPRRDSPTDTQYF.

CDR3 sequence (DNA): TGTGCCAGCAGTCTAGATGGGACAGGGGGGTCTGGGGCCAACGTCCTGACTTTC. It codes for CASSLDGTGGSGANVLTF. V is TRBV27 and J is TRBJ2-6, with 11 bases fitting TRBD1. V was pared by 5 bases and J by 1 base, with 7 bases of the junction left unmatched. CDR3 size: 18 residues. Germline CDR1 is MNHEY and CDR2 is SMNVEV (reference sequence). The full variable domain, completed using reference TRBV27 and TRBJ2-6, is EAQVTQNPRYLITVTGKKLTVTCSQNMNHEYMSWYRQDPGLGLRQIYYSMNVEVTDKGDVPEGYKVSRKEKRNFPLILESPSPNQTSLYFCASSLDGTGGSGANVLTFGAGSRLTVL.

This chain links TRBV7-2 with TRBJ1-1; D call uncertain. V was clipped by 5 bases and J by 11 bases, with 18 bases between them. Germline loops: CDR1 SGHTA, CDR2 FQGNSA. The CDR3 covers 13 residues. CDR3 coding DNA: TGTGCCAGCAGCCCCGGAAGAAGAGTAGCGGCTTTCTTT. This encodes CASSPGRRVAAFF.

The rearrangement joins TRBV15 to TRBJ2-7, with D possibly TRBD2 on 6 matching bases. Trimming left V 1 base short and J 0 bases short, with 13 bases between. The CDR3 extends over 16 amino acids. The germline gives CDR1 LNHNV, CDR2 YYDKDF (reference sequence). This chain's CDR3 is CATSRGASVSSYEQYF. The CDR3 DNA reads TGTGCCACCAGCAGAGGAGCTAGCGTGAGCTCCTACGAGCAGTACTTC. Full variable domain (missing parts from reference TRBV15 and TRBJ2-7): DAMVIQNPRYQVTQFGKPVTLSCSQTLNHNVMYWYQQKSSQAPKLLFHYYDKDFNNEADTPDNFQSRRPNTSFCFLDIRSPGLGDTAMYLCATSRGASVSSYEQYFGPGTRLTVT.

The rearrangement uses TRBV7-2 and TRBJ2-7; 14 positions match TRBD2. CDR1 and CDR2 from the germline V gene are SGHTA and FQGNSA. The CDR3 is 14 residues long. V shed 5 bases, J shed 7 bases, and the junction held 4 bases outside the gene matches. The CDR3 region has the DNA TGTGCCAGCAGCCCGGGGACTAGCGGGAGAGAGCAGTACTTC. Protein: CASSPGTSGREQYF.

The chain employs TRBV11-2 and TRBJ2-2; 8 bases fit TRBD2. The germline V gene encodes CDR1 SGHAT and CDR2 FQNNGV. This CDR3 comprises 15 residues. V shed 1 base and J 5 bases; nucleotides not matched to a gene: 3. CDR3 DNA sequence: TGTGCCAGCAGCTTAGGGCTAGCGGGTACCGGGGAGCTGTTTTTT. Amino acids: CASSLGLAGTGELFF.